The sequence of this T cell receptor beta chain was determined in a study of human T cells and chemical hapten exposure. Study as a whole: Skin of the upper inner arm, roughly 2 cm by roughly 2 cm, received 2% DPC for sensitization. During the roughly 25-week study period, patients had diphenylcyclopropenone applied to the scalp every week.

Library construction involved attaching unique molecular identifiers to individual cDNA molecules, which allowed quantitative, reproducible TCR counting. TCRdb called the RACE reads again in MiXCR, with one record for every CDR3 protein. The sample carries about 260,000 distinct CDR3 sequences, approximately 8.6% recorded once. Time point: pre-sensitization, week 0. This sample's treatment: therapeutic diphenylcyclopropenone sensitization with weekly scalp DPC. The material sequenced was whole blood, taken in connection with sensitization to the hapten diphenylcyclopropenone (DPC). This sequence originates from a woman in her thirties or forties with alopecia areata. Some clones in this sample may be carry-over from other donors' samples.

The CDR3 nucleotides read TGCAGCGCCGACATAAGCGGGTCCCGCACAGATACGCAGTATTTT. This codes for CSADISGSRTDTQYF. The chain is built from TRBV29-1 and TRBJ2-3, with D tentatively TRBD2 (6 bases). This CDR3 spans 15 amino acids. The germline gives CDR1 SQVTM, CDR2 ANQGSEA. Between the trimmed V and J ends, which lost 7 bases and 1 base, there was a span of 18 bases.